A single sample gave rise to the 20 T cell receptor beta chains below, sequenced in a study of shared clonotypes between healthy human individuals. Positively selected for CCR7, the CD45RO-negative cells used as naive CD8 cells excluded terminally differentiated effector memory CD45RA+ cells. Clones were sequenced by immunoSEQ multiplex PCR, and TCRdb holds only the in-frame ones, with some missing. The sample has about 590,000 clones, around 95% seen once. The sample taken for sequencing was naive CD8+ T cells sorted from blood. The origin of the receptors is a woman aged 30 to 39 in good health.

CDR3 sequence: CASSQGTGGPYGYTF. The DNA of the CDR3 is TGTGCCAGCAGCCAAGGGACAGGGGGTCCCTATGGCTACACCTTC. The chain employs TRBV7-9 and TRBJ1-2; the match to TRBD1 covers 11 bases. Germline CDR1 SEHNR, CDR2 FQNEAQ (reference sequence). The CDR3 runs to 15 residues. The trim removed 5 bases at V and 4 bases at J, leaving 6 bases unmatched.

The chain has TRBV11-2 and TRBJ1-2, with a weak D call TRBD1 (5 bases). The CDR3 length is 17 residues. With 0 bases removed from V and 3 bases from J, the gap between germline ends came to 17 bases. Per the germline V gene, CDR1 is SGHAT and CDR2 is FQNNGV. CDR3 sequence: CASSLEVGPHNYYGYTF. The CDR3 DNA is TGTGCCAGCAGCTTAGAAGTGGGACCACATAACTACTATGGCTACACCTTC.

The rearrangement links TRBV6-5 to TRBJ1-3; D is unclear. V was clipped by 5 bases and J by 5 bases, with 13 bases between them. The CDR3 covers 14 residues. Germline V gene lookup returns CDR1 MNHEY and CDR2 SVGAGI. CDR3 DNA: TGTGCCAGCAGTGAAAGGGAGCCCCGAAACACCATATATTTT. Amino acids: CASSEREPRNTIYF.

In its sample, this clone was seen once. The genes are TRBV7-8 and TRBJ2-3; the match to TRBD1 covers 8 bases. Trimming removed 5 bases from V and 3 bases from J; junction bases left unmatched: 4. CDR3 length: 14 residues. CDR1 is SGHVS and CDR2 is FQNEAQ in the germline V gene. The DNA of the CDR3 is TGTGCCAGCAGCAAACGGACAGGGACAGATACGCAGTATTTT. Translated, it gives CASSKRTGTDTQYF.

This chain uses TRBV5-4 with TRBJ2-5; TRBD2 might be the D (6 bases). V was trimmed by 4 bases and J by 2 bases, leaving 24 bases between them. The germline CDR1 and CDR2 sequences are SGHNT and YYREEE (reference sequence). This CDR3 is built from 18 residues. The DNA for the CDR3 is TGTGCCAGCAGCATCCTGACAATGGCTCGCGGGATGCAAGAGACCCAGTACTTC. Translating it yields CASSILTMARGMQETQYF.

The J gene is TRBJ2-3, the V gene TRBV11-3; tentatively, D is TRBD1 or TRBD2 (5 bases each). The CDR3 has 15 residues. Germline assignment: CDR1 SGHNT and CDR2 YENEEA. V lost 5 bases and J 4 bases, leaving 16 bases between the germline ends. The CDR3 sequence is CASSARGTQADTQYF. In DNA form, the CDR3 reads TGTGCCAGCAGCGCGAGAGGGACGCAAGCAGATACGCAGTATTTT.

V usage is TRBV5-1 and J usage is TRBJ1-2, with TRBD1 as a possible D gene (6 bases). V lost 0 bases and J 7 bases, leaving 13 bases between the germline ends. The CDR3 contains 14 residues. CDR1 is SGHRS and CDR2 is YFSETQ in the germline V gene. The CDR3: CASSLVWTDGGYTF. CDR3 nucleotides: TGCGCCAGCAGCTTGGTTTGGACAGATGGTGGCTACACCTTC. The full variable domain, with the rest looked up from reference TRBV5-1 and TRBJ1-2, is KAGVTQTPRYLIKTRGQQVTLSCSPISGHRSVSWYQQTPGQGLQFLFEYFSETQRNKGNFPGRFSGRQFSNSRSEMNVSTLELGDSALYLCASSLVWTDGGYTFGSGTRLTVV.

The gene calls are TRBV5-4 and TRBJ2-7; TRBD2 matches 12 bases. The germline gives CDR1 SGHNT, CDR2 YYREEE (reference sequence). Germline trimming cut 1 base from V and 7 bases from J; bases unmatched to any gene: 6. This CDR3 is 15 amino acids long. The CDR3 coding sequence is TGTGCCAGCAGCTTGAGGACTAGCGGGATGGATGAGCAGTACTTC. Residues: CASSLRTSGMDEQYF.

This clone was counted a single time. The CDR3 nucleotides are TGTGCCAGTAGTTTGAACCGGGCCCAAGCTAACTATGGCTACACCTTC. This translates into CASSLNRAQANYGYTF. This chain joins TRBV19 and TRBJ1-2; D call uncertain. Trimming shortened V by 5 bases and J by 0 bases, and 16 bases separated the two germline ends. The CDR3 sequence is 16 residues long. The germline gives CDR1 LNHDA, CDR2 SQIVND (reference sequence).

The chain combines TRBV28 with TRBJ2-7; D gene unclear. Per the germline V gene, CDR1 is MDHEN and CDR2 is SYDVKM. This CDR3 is 15 amino acids long. Trimming shortened V by 6 bases and J by 0 bases, and 15 bases separated the two germline ends. CDR3 coding DNA: TGTGCCAGCAGGCTGAGTGTGGGGTTCTCCTACGAGCAGTACTTC. It is translated as CASRLSVGFSYEQYF.

This clone was seen just once. This CDR3 is CASSWGGNQPQHF. CDR3 sequence (DNA): TGTGCCAGCAGTTGGGGAGGCAATCAGCCCCAGCATTTT. This chain links TRBV7-9 with TRBJ1-5; D not resolved. V was pared by 6 bases and J by 2 bases, with 8 bases between. Germline V CDR1 and CDR2: SEHNR, FQNEAQ (reference sequence). The CDR3 length is 13 residues. Using reference TRBV7-9 and TRBJ1-5 for the parts outside the CDR3, the full variable domain is DTGVSQNPRHKITKRGQNVTFRCDPISEHNRLYWYRQTLGQGPEFLTYFQNEAQLEKSRLLSDRFSAERPKGSFSTLEIQRTEQGDSAMYLCASSWGGNQPQHFGDGTRLSIL.

The V and J genes are TRBV29-1 and TRBJ1-1; 7 nucleotides agree with TRBD1. Trimming cost V 7 bases and J 1 base; bases outside gene matches: 9. CDR3 length: 14 amino acids. From germline, CDR1 is SQVTM and CDR2 ANQGSEA. The CDR3 loop reads CSAAPGDRNTEAFF. CDR3 nucleotides: TGCAGCGCAGCCCCGGGGGACAGGAACACTGAAGCTTTCTTT. Full variable domain (outside the CDR3, taken from reference TRBV29-1 and TRBJ1-1): SAVISQKPSRDICQRGTSLTIQCQVDSQVTMMFWYRQQPGQSLTLIATANQGSEATYESGFVIDKFPISRPNLTFSTLTVSNMSPEDSSIYLCSAAPGDRNTEAFFGQGTRLTVV.

J is TRBJ2-7 and V is TRBV6-1; 8 bases are shared with TRBD1. V was clipped by 10 bases and J by 4 bases; unmatched bases: 9. The germline CDR1 and CDR2 sequences are MNHNS and SASEGT. The CDR3 extends over 13 amino acids. The CDR3 reads CATGRTGTYEQYF. CDR3 DNA sequence: TGTGCCACGGGTAGGACAGGGACGTACGAGCAGTACTTC.

The rearrangement links TRBV7-9 to TRBJ2-5, with 7 bases lining up with TRBD1. The germline V gene encodes CDR1 SEHNR and CDR2 FQNEAQ (reference sequence). J was trimmed by 4 bases and V by 5 bases; bases with no gene match: 10. The CDR3 runs 15 residues. CDR3 in DNA: TGTGCCAGCAGCCTACGGATGGACAGGAGAGAGACCCAGTACTTC. Its protein is CASSLRMDRRETQYF.

The gene calls are TRBV28 and TRBJ1-2; the D gene is possibly TRBD1 (6 bases). Germline V gene sequence: CDR1 MDHEN, CDR2 SYDVKM. CDR3 size: 13 residues. Trimming shortened V by 5 bases and J by 2 bases, and 9 bases separated the two germline ends. CDR3 DNA sequence: TGTGCCAGCAGTCAGACAGGAAACTATGGCTACACCTTC. It yields the protein CASSQTGNYGYTF.

The CDR3 DNA is TGCGCCAGCAGCACCGGGACAGCGCCCTACGAGCAGTACTTC. Translating gives CASSTGTAPYEQYF. The rearrangement uses TRBV5-1 and TRBJ2-7, with 7 nucleotides matching TRBD1. V lost 4 bases and J lost 2; bases outside the gene matches: 6. The CDR3 covers 14 residues. Looked up from germline, CDR1 is SGHRS and CDR2 is YFSETQ.

The chain has TRBV10-2 and TRBJ2-1; 8 nucleotides align to TRBD2. V shed 6 bases, J shed 4 bases, and the junction held 5 bases outside the gene matches. The CDR3 runs 14 residues. Germline lookup yields CDR1 WSHSY and CDR2 SAAADI. The CDR3 sequence is CASSGLAKYNEQFF. In nucleotides, the CDR3 is TGCGCCAGCAGCGGACTAGCCAAGTACAATGAGCAGTTCTTC.

This chain connects TRBV30 to TRBJ1-3; D is unresolved. V was shortened by 0 bases and J by 4 bases, with 22 bases between the two germline ends. This CDR3 is built from 18 residues. Germline-derived CDR1 and CDR2 are GTSNPN and SVGIG (reference sequence). CDR3 amino acids: CAWSVRRVLISRGNTIYF. CDR3 nucleotides: TGTGCCTGGAGTGTACGTAGGGTCTTAATCTCGCGGGGAAACACCATATATTTT.

The V call is TRBV27, the J call TRBJ2-1; 9 nucleotides align to TRBD2. CDR3 size: 16 residues. Per the germline V gene, CDR1 is MNHEY and CDR2 is SMNVEV (reference sequence). J lost 1 base, V lost 5 bases, and 6 bases had no gene match. The CDR3 sequence: CASSPRSGRSYNEQFF. CDR3 sequence (DNA): TGTGCCAGCAGTCCCAGGAGCGGGAGGTCCTACAATGAGCAGTTCTTC.

To note about this clone: The same CDR3 arises from other DNA sequences in this sample as well. The chain uses TRBV27 and TRBJ2-7, with D maybe TRBD1 (5 bases). Germline values: CDR1 MNHEY, CDR2 SMNVEV (reference sequence). This CDR3 comprises 12 residues. Trimming pared 5 bases from V and 3 bases from J, leaving 8 bases between. The CDR3 DNA is TGTGCCAGCAGTCATAGGGGCTACGAGCAGTACTTC. The encoded protein is CASSHRGYEQYF.